The clone carrying this T cell receptor beta chain came up a few times. This CDR3 spans 14 amino acids. The V end lost 0 bases, the J end lost 6 bases, and 13 bases lay between the germline ends. Germline lookup yields CDR1 SGDLS and CDR2 YYNGEE. The sample comes from a study of patients and donors after allogeneic stem cell transplantation. MiXCR, run by TCRdb on the RT-PCR reads, gives a single entry per CDR3 protein. The repertoire holds some 200,000 distinct CDR3 sequences, less than 45% seen once, with 33% in the top ten. The chain has TRBV9 and TRBJ2-7; D gene uncertain. This receptor was taken from a human donor who was either an allogeneic HSCT recipient or a stem cell or donor lymphocyte infusion donor (not recorded which). It is not recorded whose cells these are; they may come from a transplant donor. The sample comprised blood, either unsorted or a sorted T cell fraction (not recorded which). This CDR3 is CASSVAPQASEQYF. In DNA, the CDR3 is TGTGCCAGCAGCGTAGCGCCGCAGGCGAGCGAGCAGTACTTC.